This paragraph covers one TCR beta chain sequence. Only one count was recorded for this clone. Which antigen it targets is not known. No base quality values were provided; no much bigger clone lies one nucleotide off. These data come from a study of stem cell transplantation in POMP-related autoinflammatory disease (dated by TCRdb to about 2021). For context, the study as a whole: It was hypothesized that MHC class I-dependent CD8+ T-cell differentiation and positive selection are impaired by defective thymoproteasomes, resulting in skewing of the TRB repertoire. Prior to transplant, the patients had skewing toward CD4+ naive T cells, low CD8+ T-cell proportions, and reduced T-cell cytokine secretion. Through one year post-transplant, neutrophils and platelets showed 100% donor engraftment on DNA chimerism analysis. To find out how POMP deficiency affects T-cell receptor beta repertoire diversity and CDR3 characteristics, high-throughput TRB sequencing was used. Study-level results and caveats: The number of unique TRB V-J gene pairings in PRAID patients was restricted. Across all analyzed T-cell subsets, PRAID patients showed a trend toward higher clonality and lower TRB diversity. In PRAID patients, the trend toward increased clonality and lower diversity reached statistical significance only for regulatory T cells.

V is clipped by 9 bases and J by 4 bases, and the sequence between their germline boundaries is 15 bases long. Inclusive of the bounding cysteine and phenylalanine, the CDR3 is 13 residues long. Only the CDR3 DNA stays, 39 bases, in frame from base 1. In the germline V gene, CDR1 corresponds to MGHRA and CDR2 to YSYEKL. According to the study, the label for this sample's time point signals: after hematopoietic stem cell transplant. PRAID was marked by prominent immunodeficiency together with autoinflammation. Before TRB sequencing, T-cell subsets (conventional T cells, CD8+ T cells, regulatory T cells, T follicular helper cells) were sorted. The method was the immunoSEQ multiplex PCR assay. In the original analysis: Repertoire diversity was quantified with Shannon entropy, accounting for clonal size distribution. Clonotype distribution inequality was measured with the Gini-Simpson index (Simpson_1-D). TCRdb stores this immuneACCESS table with in-frame sequences only. Part of the clones is absent; in the studies checked, under half of the shortfall reflects unresolved V genes, and no reason is known for the rest. Clonal size and the V and J genes are those of that table, whereas D and trimming came from the DNA. The sample table lists roughly 70,000 clones, roughly 93% of them with a count of one. The top ten clonotypes cover 0.6% to 0.8% of the sample.

The sample was CD4+ T cells from PBMCs, taken after stem cell transplantation. The source of this sequence is a human patient with POMP-related autoinflammation and immune dysregulation (PRAID). Some T cells may be donor cells from the graft after a transplant. The rearrangement combines TRBV4-1 with TRBJ2-5; too little of a D gene remains to name it. The bases are TGCGCCAGAACTCTGTGGTGGGTAGAGACCCAGTACTTC. Translation gives CARTLWWVETQYF.